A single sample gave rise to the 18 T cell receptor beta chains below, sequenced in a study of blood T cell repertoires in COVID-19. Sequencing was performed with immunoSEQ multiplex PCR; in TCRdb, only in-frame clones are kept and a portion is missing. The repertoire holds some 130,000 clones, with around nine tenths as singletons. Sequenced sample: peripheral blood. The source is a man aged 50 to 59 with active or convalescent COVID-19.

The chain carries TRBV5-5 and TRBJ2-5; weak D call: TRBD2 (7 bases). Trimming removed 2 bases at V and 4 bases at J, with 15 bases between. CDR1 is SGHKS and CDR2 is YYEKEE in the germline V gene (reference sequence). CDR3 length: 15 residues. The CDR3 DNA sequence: TGTGCCAGCAGCTTTTCGGGGGGCCTCTCAGAGACCCAGTACTTC. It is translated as CASSFSGGLSETQYF.

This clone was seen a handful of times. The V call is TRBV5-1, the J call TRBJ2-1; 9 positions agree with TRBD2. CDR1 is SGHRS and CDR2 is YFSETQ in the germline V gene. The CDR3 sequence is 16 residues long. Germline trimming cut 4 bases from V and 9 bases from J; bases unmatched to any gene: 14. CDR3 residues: CASSSSGSTFGGEQFF. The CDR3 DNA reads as TGCGCCAGCAGCAGTAGCGGGAGTACTTTCGGTGGTGAGCAGTTCTTC.

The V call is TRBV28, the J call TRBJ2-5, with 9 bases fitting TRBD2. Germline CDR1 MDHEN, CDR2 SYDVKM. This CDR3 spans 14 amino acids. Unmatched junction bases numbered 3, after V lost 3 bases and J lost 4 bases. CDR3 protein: CASSFSGRGETQYF. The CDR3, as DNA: TGTGCCAGCAGTTTTAGCGGGAGAGGAGAGACCCAGTACTTC.

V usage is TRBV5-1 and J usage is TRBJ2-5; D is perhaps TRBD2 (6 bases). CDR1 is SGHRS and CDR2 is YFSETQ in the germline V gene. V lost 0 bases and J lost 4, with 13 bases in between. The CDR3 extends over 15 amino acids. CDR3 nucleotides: TGCGCCAGCAGCTTGGCAGGGCCCGGGGGAGAGACCCAGTACTTC. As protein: CASSLAGPGGETQYF.

CDR3 nucleotide sequence: TGTGCCAGCAGCTTAGAGGGACTAGGTTTTAACGAGCAGTACTTC. Protein sequence: CASSLEGLGFNEQYF. The V gene is TRBV7-9, the J gene TRBJ2-7; the match to TRBD2 covers 8 bases. The length of the CDR3 is 15 residues. The germline gives CDR1 SEHNR, CDR2 FQNEAQ (reference sequence). V shed 1 base and J 5 bases; nucleotides not matched to a gene: 7.

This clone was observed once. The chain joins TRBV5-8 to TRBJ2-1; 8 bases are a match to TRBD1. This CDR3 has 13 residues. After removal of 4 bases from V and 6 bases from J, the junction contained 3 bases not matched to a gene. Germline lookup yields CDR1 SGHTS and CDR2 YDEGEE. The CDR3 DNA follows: TGTGCCAGCAGCCAAACAGGGGGCAATGAGCAGTTCTTC. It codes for CASSQTGGNEQFF.

This CDR3 reads CASSERDLGTGELFF. DNA of the CDR3: TGTGCCAGCAGTGAGCGGGACCTCGGGACCGGGGAGCTGTTTTTT. The rearrangement joins TRBV2 to TRBJ2-2; the D gene is possibly TRBD2 (6 bases). CDR1 is SNHLY, CDR2 FYNNEI, per germline. V was pared by 3 bases and J by 5 bases, with 13 bases between. The CDR3 runs 15 residues.

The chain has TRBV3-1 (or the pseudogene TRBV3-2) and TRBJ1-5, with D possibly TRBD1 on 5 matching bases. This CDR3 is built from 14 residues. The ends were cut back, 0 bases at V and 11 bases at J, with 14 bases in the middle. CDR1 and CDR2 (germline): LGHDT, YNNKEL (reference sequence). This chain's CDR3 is CASSQDIVQGAQHF. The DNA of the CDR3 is TGTGCCAGCAGCCAAGATATCGTCCAGGGCGCCCAGCATTTT.

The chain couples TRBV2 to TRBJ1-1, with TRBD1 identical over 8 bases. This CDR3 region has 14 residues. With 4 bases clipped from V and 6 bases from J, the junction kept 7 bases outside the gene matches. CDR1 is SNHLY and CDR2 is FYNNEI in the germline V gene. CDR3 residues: CASSGHPQGAEAFF. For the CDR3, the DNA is TGTGCCAGCAGTGGCCATCCACAGGGGGCTGAAGCTTTCTTT.

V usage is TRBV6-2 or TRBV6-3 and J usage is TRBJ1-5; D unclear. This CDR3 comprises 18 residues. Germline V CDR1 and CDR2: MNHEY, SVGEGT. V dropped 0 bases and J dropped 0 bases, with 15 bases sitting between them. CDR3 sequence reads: CASSYSSRNSYSNQPQHF. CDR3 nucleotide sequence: TGTGCCAGCAGTTACTCGAGCAGGAACTCTTATAGCAATCAGCCCCAGCATTTT.

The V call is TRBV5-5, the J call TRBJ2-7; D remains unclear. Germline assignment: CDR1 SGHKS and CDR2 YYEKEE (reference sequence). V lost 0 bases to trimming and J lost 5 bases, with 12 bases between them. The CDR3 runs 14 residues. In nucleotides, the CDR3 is TGTGCCAGCAGCTTGGCACAGCCAACCAACGAGCAGTACTTC. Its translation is CASSLAQPTNEQYF.

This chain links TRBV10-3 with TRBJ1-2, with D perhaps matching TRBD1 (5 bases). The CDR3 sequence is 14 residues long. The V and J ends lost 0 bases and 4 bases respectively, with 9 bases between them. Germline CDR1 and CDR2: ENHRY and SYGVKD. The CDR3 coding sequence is TGTGCCATCAGTGAGTCGCGGGGGACCTATGGCTACACCTTC. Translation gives CAISESRGTYGYTF.

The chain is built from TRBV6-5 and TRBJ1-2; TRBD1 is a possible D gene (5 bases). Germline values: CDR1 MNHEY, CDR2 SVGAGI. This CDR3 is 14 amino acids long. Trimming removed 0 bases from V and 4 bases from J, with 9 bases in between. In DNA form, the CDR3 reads TGTGCCAGCAGTTACTCGGGGGGACGCTATGGCTACACCTTC. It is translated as CASSYSGGRYGYTF.

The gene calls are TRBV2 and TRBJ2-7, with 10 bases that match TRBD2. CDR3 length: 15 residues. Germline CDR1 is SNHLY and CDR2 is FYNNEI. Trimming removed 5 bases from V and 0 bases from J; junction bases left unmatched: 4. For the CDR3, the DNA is TGTGCCAGCAGTAGAGCGGGGGGGGACTCCTACGAGCAGTACTTC. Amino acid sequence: CASSRAGGDSYEQYF.

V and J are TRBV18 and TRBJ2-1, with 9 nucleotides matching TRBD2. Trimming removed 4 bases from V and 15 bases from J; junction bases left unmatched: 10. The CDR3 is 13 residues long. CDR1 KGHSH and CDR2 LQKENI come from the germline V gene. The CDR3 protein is CASSQTTGTSSFF. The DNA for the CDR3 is TGTGCCAGCTCACAAACTACCGGGACTAGCTCGTTCTTC. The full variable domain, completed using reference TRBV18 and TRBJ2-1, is NAGVMQNPRHLVRRRGQEARLRCSPMKGHSHVYWYRQLPEEGLKFMVYLQKENIIDESGMPKERFSAEFPKEGPSILRIQQVVRGDSAAYFCASSQTTGTSSFFGPGTRLTVL.

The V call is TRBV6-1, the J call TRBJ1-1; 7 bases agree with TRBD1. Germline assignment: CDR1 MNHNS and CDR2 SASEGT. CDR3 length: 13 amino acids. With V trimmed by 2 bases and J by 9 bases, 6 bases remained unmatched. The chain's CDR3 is CASSERGDSQAFF. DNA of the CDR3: TGTGCCAGCAGTGAAAGAGGGGACAGTCAAGCTTTCTTT.

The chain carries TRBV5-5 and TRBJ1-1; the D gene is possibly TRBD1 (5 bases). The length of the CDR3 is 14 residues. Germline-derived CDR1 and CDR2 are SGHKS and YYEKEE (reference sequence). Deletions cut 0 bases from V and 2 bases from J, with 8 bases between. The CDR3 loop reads CASSLETVNTEAFF. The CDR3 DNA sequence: TGTGCCAGCAGCTTGGAGACAGTTAACACTGAAGCTTTCTTT.

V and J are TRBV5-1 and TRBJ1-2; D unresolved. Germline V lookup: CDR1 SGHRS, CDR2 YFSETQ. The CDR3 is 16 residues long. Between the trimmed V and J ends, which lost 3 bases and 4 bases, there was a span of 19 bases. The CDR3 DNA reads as TGCGCCAGCAGCTCCTTCGGGCCTCAACGGGGCTATGGCTACACCTTC. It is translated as CASSSFGPQRGYGYTF.